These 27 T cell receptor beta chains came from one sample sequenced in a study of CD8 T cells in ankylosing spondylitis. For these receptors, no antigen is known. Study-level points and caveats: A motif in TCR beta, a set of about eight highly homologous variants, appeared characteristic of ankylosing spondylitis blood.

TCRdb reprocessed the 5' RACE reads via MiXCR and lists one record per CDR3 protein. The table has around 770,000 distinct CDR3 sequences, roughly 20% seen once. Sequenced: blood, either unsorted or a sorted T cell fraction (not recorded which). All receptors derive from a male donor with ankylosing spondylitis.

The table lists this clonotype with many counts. The CDR3 nucleotides read TGTGCCAGCAGTAAATTTTCGGGGGTCAACACTGAAGCTTTCTTT. Translated: CASSKFSGVNTEAFF. The chain links TRBV12-3 or TRBV12-4 to TRBJ1-1; D possibly corresponds to TRBD1 (5 bases). V was pared by 5 bases and J by 2 bases, with 15 bases between. CDR3 length: 15 amino acids.

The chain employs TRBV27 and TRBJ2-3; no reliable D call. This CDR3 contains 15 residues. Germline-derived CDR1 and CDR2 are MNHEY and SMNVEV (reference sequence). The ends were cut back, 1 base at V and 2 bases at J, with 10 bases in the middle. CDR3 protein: CASSLLQSATDTQYF. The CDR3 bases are TGTGCCAGCAGTTTATTACAGAGCGCCACAGATACGCAGTATTTT.

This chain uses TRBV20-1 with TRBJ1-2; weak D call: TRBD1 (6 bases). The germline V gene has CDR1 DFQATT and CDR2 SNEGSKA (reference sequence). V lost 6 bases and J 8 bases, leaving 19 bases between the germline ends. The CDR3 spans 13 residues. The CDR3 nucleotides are TGCAGTGCCAATCGCCCAAAAGGGGGGGGCTACACCTTC. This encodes CSANRPKGGGYTF.

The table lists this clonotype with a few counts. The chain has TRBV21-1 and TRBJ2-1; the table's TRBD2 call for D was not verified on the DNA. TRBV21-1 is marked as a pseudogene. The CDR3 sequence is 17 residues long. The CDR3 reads CASSKGRTSGRIHEQFF. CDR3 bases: TGTGCCAGCAGCAAAGGGAGGACTAGCGGGAGAATCCATGAGCAGTTCTTC.

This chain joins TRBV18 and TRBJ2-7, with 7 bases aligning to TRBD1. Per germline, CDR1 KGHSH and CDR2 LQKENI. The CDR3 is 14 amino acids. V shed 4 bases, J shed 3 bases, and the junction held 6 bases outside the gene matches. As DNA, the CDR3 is TGTGCCAGCTCACAGAACCGGGACAGCTACGAGCAGTACTTC. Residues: CASSQNRDSYEQYF.

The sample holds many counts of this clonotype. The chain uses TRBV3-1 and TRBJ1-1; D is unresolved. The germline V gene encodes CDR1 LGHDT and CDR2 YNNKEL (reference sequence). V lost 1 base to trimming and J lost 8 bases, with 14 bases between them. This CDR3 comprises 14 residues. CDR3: CASSQARSAVEAFF. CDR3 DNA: TGTGCCAGCAGCCAAGCTCGCAGCGCCGTCGAAGCTTTCTTT.

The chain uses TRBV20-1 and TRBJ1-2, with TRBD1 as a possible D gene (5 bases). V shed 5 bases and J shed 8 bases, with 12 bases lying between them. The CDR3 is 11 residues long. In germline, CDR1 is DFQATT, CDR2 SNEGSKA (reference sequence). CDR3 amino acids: CSASNTGGYTF. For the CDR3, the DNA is TGCAGTGCTTCAAATACAGGAGGCTACACCTTC.

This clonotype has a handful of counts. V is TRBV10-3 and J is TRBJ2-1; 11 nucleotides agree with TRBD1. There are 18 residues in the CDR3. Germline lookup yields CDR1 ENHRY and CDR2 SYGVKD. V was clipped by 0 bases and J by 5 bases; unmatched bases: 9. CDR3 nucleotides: TGTGCCATCAGTGAGTCGGGTCTCGGACAGGGGGCTAACAATGAGCAGTTCTTC. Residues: CAISESGLGQGANNEQFF.

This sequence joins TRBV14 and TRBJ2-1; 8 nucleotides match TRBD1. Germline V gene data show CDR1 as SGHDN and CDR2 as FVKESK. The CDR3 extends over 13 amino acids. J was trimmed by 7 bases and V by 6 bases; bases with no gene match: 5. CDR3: CASSLQGANEQFF. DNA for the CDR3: TGTGCCAGCAGTCTCCAGGGGGCGAATGAGCAGTTCTTC.

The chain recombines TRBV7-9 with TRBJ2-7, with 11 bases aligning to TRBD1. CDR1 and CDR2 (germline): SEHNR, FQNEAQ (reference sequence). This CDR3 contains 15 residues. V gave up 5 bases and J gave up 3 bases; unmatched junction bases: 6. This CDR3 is CASSGADRGHYEQYF. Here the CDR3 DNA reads TGTGCCAGCAGCGGGGCGGACAGGGGGCACTACGAGCAGTACTTC.

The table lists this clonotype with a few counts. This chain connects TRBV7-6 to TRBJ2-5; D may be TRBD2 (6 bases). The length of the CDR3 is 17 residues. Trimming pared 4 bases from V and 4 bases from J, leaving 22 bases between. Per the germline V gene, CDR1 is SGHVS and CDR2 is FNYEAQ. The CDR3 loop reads CASSSETSSLNRETQYF. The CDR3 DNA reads TGTGCCAGCAGCTCAGAGACTAGTTCCCTAAATCGAGAGACCCAGTACTTC.

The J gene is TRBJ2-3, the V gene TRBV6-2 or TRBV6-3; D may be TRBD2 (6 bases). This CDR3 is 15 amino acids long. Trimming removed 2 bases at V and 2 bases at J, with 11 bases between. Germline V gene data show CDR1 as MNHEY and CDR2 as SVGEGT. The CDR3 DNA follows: TGTGCCAGCAGTTACACAGGACTATTCACAGATACGCAGTATTTT. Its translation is CASSYTGLFTDTQYF.

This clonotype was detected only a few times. CDR3 sequence reads: CASKLLAGGPNEQFF. CDR3 nucleotide sequence: TGTGCCAGCAAACTACTAGCGGGGGGGCCGAATGAGCAGTTCTTC. The rearrangement joins TRBV2 to TRBJ2-1; TRBD2 agrees at 13 bases. J gave up 7 bases and V 7 bases, and 7 bases lay outside the gene matches. This CDR3 is 15 amino acids long. Germline lookup yields CDR1 SNHLY and CDR2 FYNNEI.

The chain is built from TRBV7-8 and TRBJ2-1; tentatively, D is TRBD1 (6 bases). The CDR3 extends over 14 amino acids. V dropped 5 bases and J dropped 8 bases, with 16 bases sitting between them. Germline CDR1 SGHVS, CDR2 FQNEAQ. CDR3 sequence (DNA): TGTGCCAGCAGCCTGGGGGCTAGTTCTTATGAGCAGTTCTTC. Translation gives CASSLGASSYEQFF.

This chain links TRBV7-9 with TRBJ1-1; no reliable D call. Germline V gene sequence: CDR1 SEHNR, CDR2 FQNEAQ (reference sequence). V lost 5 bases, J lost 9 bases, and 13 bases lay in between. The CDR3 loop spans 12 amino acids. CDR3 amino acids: CASSPSTAQAFF. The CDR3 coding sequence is TGTGCCAGCAGCCCCTCGACGGCCCAAGCTTTCTTT.

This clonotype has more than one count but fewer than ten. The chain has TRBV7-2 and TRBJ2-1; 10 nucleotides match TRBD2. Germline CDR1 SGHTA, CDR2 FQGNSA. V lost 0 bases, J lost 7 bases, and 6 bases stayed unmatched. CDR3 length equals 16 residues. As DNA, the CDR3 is TGTGCCAGCAGCTTAGCGGCTAGCGGGAGATGGAATGAGCAGTTCTTC. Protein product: CASSLAASGRWNEQFF. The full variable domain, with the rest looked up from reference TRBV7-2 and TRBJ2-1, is GAGVSQSPSNKVTEKGKDVELRCDPISGHTALYWYRQSLGQGLEFLIYFQGNSAPDKSGLPSDRFSAERTGGSVSTLTIQRTQQEDSAVYLCASSLAASGRWNEQFFGPGTRLTVL.

CDR3 region: CASRAGDLQETQYF. Written as DNA, the CDR3 is TGTGCCAGCAGGGCGGGGGACCTACAAGAGACCCAGTACTTC. This chain joins TRBV6-1 and TRBJ2-5; 7 nucleotides match TRBD2. J gave up 2 bases and V 6 bases, and 6 bases lay outside the gene matches. The CDR3 has 14 amino acids. Germline CDR1 MNHNS, CDR2 SASEGT.

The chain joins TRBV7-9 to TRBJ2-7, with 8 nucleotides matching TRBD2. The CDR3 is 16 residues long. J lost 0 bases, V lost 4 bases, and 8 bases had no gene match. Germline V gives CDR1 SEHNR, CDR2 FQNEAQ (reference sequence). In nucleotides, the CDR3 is TGTGCCAGCAGCTCCACGGGGGGGCGCGACTCCTACGAGCAGTACTTC. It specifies CASSSTGGRDSYEQYF. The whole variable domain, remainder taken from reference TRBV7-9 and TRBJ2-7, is DTGVSQNPRHKITKRGQNVTFRCDPISEHNRLYWYRQTLGQGPEFLTYFQNEAQLEKSRLLSDRFSAERPKGSFSTLEIQRTEQGDSAMYLCASSSTGGRDSYEQYFGPGTRLTVT.

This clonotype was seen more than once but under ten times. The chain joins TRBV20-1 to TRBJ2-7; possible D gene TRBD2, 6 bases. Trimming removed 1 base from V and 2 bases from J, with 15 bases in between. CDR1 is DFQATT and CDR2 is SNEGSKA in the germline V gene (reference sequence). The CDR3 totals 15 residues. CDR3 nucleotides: TGCAGTGCTAGAGCCCCCGGGGGAGCCCCCTACGAGCAGTACTTC. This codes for CSARAPGGAPYEQYF.

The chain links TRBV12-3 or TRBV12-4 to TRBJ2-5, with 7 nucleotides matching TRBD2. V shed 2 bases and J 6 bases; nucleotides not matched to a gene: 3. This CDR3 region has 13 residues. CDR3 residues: CASSLNGGKTQYF. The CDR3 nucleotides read TGTGCCAGCAGTTTAAACGGGGGGAAGACCCAGTACTTC.

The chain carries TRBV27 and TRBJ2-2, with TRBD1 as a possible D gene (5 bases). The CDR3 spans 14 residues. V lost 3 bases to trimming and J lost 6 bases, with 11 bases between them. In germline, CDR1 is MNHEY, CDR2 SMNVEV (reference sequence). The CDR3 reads CASSFVTVAGELFF. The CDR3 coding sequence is TGTGCCAGCAGTTTTGTGACAGTCGCCGGGGAGCTGTTTTTT.

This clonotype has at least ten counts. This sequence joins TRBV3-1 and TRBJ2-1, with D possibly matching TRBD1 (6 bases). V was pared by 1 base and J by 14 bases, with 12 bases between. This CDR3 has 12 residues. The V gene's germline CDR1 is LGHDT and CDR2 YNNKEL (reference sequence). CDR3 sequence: CASSQGNRVEFF. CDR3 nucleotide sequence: TGTGCCAGCAGCCAAGGTAACAGGGTTGAGTTCTTC.

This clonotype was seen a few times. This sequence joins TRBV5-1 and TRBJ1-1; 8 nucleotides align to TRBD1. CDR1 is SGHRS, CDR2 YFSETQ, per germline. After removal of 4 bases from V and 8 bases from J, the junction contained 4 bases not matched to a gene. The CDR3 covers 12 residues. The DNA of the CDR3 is TGCGCCAGCAGCAACCGACAGGGGGAAGCTTTCTTT. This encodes CASSNRQGEAFF.

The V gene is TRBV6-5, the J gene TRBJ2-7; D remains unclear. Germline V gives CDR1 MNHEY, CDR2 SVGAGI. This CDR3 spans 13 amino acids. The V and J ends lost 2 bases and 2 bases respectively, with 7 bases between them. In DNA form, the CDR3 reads TGTGCCAGCAGTTACAGGGATACCTACGAGCAGTACTTC. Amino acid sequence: CASSYRDTYEQYF.

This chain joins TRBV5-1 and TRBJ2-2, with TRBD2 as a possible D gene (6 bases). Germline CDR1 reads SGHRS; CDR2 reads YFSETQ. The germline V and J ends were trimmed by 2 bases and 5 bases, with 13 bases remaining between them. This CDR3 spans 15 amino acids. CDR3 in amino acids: CASSFLEGGTGELFF. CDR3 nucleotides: TGCGCCAGCAGCTTCTTAGAGGGAGGTACCGGGGAGCTGTTTTTT. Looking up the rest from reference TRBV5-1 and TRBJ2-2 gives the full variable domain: KAGVTQTPRYLIKTRGQQVTLSCSPISGHRSVSWYQQTPGQGLQFLFEYFSETQRNKGNFPGRFSGRQFSNSRSEMNVSTLELGDSALYLCASSFLEGGTGELFFGEGSRLTVL.

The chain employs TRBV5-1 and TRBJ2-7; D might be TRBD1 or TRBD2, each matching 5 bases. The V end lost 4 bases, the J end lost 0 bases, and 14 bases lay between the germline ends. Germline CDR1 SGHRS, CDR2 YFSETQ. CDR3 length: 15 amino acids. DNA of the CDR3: TGCGCCAGCAGCGAACCGGGACGCAGCTCCTACGAGCAGTACTTC. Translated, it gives CASSEPGRSSYEQYF.

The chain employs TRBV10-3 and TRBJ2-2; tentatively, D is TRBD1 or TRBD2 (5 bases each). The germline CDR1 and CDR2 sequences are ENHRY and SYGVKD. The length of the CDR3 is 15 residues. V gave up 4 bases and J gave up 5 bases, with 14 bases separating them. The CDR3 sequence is CAISGGRQGTGELFF. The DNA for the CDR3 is TGTGCCATCAGTGGAGGGCGTCAGGGAACCGGGGAGCTGTTTTTT.